This TCR beta chain was recorded in a study of T cell responses to AZD1222 COVID-19 vaccine (dated by TCRdb to the early 2020s). In terms of the full investigation: A total of 240 or so trial participants underwent TCR sequencing, of whom around 210 had received two doses of AZD1222 and roughly 26 had received two doses of the MenACWY control vaccine. Trial participants were enrolled by age into 18-55, 56-69 and 70-plus year subgroups, with roughly 160, 29 and 62 TCR-sequenced participants respectively. On the study overall, not on this receptor specifically: Because no day 14 peak-response samples were available, the repertoires could be characterized only after the peak T cell response. Only five or six AZD1222 recipients were SARS-CoV-2 seropositive at baseline, limiting conclusions about previously exposed vaccinees. Spike-specific TCR breadth and depth rose significantly after two AZD1222 doses compared with day 0 and with MenACWY recipients. Reportedly, close to half of the unique spike-specific TCRs recognized epitopes lying outside the regions that are mutated in the B.1.351 and B.1.1.7 variants. The vaccine-associated CD4 TCRs covered the entire spike protein, and the dominant responses fell in regions 160-218 and 743-854. The 56-69-year group was small, and its depth increase did not reach significance, likely because of low power. Most participants were white British and females outnumbered males, and the authors suggested that clonal diversity may have been underestimated.

Inclusive of the bounding cysteine and phenylalanine, the CDR3 is 14 residues long. Just CDR3 DNA is preserved here, 42 bases in frame from base 1. The germline V gene provides CDR1 LGHNA and CDR2 YNFKEQ. V loses 1 base of germline sequence and J loses 7 bases, and the interval between the two ends is 11 bases. The CDR3 regions of human TCRbeta chains were subjected to immunosequencing. For the original study's pipeline: Repertoire TCRs were checked for matches against a reference library of SARS-CoV-2-specific TCRs that had been generated using the MIRA antigen-specificity platform. Breadth was defined as the fraction of unique TCRs that were SARS-CoV-2-associated. Depth was defined as the fraction of total T cells that were SARS-CoV-2-associated. Using the MIRA data, each spike-specific TCR was assigned both to the spike region to which the TCR was reactive and to a CD4 or CD8 class. Log10-transformed breadth and depth values were compared by one-way ANOVA with Sidak's multiple comparisons tests. TCRdb obtained this table from immuneACCESS and retained in-frame rearrangements with V and J assigned. These tables miss some clones; where compared with another copy, unresolved V genes account for less than half of the shortfall, and the remainder is unexplained. V, J and clone size are those of that table, while D and trimming were read from the DNA. Here the sample has approximately 120,000 clones; 80% to 90% occur a single time. More than 9.5% of the sample lies in the top ten.

In this sample, this clone turned up once. Its recognized antigen is unknown. No much larger clone is present one base from it, and per-base qualities are unavailable. Reading the label with the study, this specimen's time point is: baseline before first vaccination. In the paper's terms, the treatment or condition label means: meningococcal conjugate vaccine given as trial control. Vaccinee samples came from UK trials COV001 and COV002, including a single-blind randomized controlled phase 2/3 trial of AZD1222 (ChAdOx1 nCoV-19) in healthy adults. Trial participant PBMC samples were collected at day 0 and day 28 after the second dose for TCRbeta chain sequencing.

The receptor's source is an adult in good health. The sequenced sample was peripheral blood, obtained on day 0 of MenACWY control vaccination. The rearranged chain carries TRBV4-2 and TRBJ2-1; a tentative D call is TRBD2 (5 bases match). The CDR3 is CASSQAGMSNEQFF. The DNA is TGTGCCAGCAGCCAAGCCGGGATGTCGAATGAGCAGTTCTTC.